The present T cell receptor beta chain was sequenced within a study of cytomegalovirus exposure and HLA in healthy donors. Study results and caveats: A later analysis linked a missense DCLRE1C variant to TCR beta V- and J-gene trimming. The authors listed approximately 150 TCR beta chains as cytomegalovirus-associated. Testing in vitro showed three CMV-associated chains specific for CMV antigens.

About this clone itself: Its antigen remains unidentified.

Researchers ran the PCR with 60 Vbeta and 13 Jbeta primers. Original methodology: Roughly 11 million shared chains were among approximately 80 million unique TCR beta chains counted in a later analysis. Assay: immunoSEQ multiplex PCR; the TCRdb copy retains only in-frame clones and omits some. The DNA was the basis for D and trimming; V, J and clone size are from that table. The repertoire consists of approximately 160,000 clones, with roughly 80% occurring once and the leading ten covering over 0.65%. This CDR3 spans 17 amino acids. Trimming cost V 7 bases and J 0 bases; bases outside gene matches: 14. Germline values: CDR1 SGHRS, CDR2 YFSETQ.

Sequencing was done on a sample of PBMCs. The receptor was isolated from a woman aged 18-29 years in good health and CMV-seronegative. V and J are TRBV5-1 and TRBJ2-7; 9 bases map to TRBD2. The CDR3 spells CASLFLREGQSSYEQYF. The DNA for the CDR3 is TGCGCCAGCCTCTTCCTGCGGGAGGGCCAGAGCTCCTACGAGCAGTACTTC.